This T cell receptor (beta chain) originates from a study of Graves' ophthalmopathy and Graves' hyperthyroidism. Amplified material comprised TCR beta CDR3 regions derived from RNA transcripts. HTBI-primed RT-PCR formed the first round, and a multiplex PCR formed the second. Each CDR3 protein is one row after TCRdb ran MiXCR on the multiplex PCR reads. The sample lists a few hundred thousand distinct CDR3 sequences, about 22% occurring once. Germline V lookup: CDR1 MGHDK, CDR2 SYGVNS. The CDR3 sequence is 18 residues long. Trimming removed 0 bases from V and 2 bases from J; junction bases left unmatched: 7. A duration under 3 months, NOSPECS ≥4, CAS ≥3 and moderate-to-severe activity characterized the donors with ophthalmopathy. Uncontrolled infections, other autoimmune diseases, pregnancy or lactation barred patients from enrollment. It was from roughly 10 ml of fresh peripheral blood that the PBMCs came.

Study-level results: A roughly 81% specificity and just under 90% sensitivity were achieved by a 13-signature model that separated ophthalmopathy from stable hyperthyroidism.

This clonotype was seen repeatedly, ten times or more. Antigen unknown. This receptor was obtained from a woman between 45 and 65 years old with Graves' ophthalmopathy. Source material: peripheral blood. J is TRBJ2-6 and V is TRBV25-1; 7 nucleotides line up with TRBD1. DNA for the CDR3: TGTGCCAGCAGTGAATATGGGACAGCCTGGGCTGGGGCCAACGTCCTGACTTTC. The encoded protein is CASSEYGTAWAGANVLTF.